This T cell receptor (beta chain) was recorded in a study of blood T cell repertoires in COVID-19. Study-wide background: The samples span acute and convalescent COVID-19 from the United States, Italy and Spain. Nucleic acid was either cDNA or gDNA, and it came from T cells, B-cell-depleted T cells, or PBMCs.

Residents of approximately 25 US areas, aged about 18 to 95 years, made up the participants. Per the study methods: Amplification of reference gene primers provided the estimated nucleated cell counts. TCRdb's copy holds only in-frame clones and misses some; the assay was immunoSEQ multiplex PCR. D and trimming were read from the DNA, whereas the V and J calls and clone size are those reported in that table. The profile shows 200,000 to 250,000 clones, 85% of them singletons. The CDR3 extends over 13 amino acids. Germline V gene data show CDR1 as MGHRA and CDR2 as YSYEKL. With 4 bases removed from V and 4 bases from J, the gap between germline ends came to 9 bases.

The chain carries TRBV4-1 and TRBJ2-3, with D maybe TRBD2 (5 bases). Sequencing used PBMCs or T cells enriched from blood (not recorded which). This TCR derives from a middle-aged man who had recovered from COVID-19. The CDR3 spells CASSRRSADTQYF. CDR3 in DNA: TGCGCCAGCAGCCGGAGGTCGGCAGATACGCAGTATTTT.